This TCR beta chain originates from a study of glioma-infiltrating T cells. Background on the study: Glioblastomas were WHO grade IV, sampled at first diagnosis; low-grade were grade II.

The iRepertoire nested amplicon-rescue multiplex PCR amplified TCR alpha and beta CDR3s from RNA. One entry per CDR3 protein, called by TCRdb with MiXCR from the multiplex PCR reads. The repertoire holds more than 350,000 distinct CDR3 sequences, roughly 41% seen once, with more than 10% in the top ten. The receptor's source is a human donor with low-grade glioma or glioblastoma, undergoing nonglioma brain surgery, or in good health (not recorded which). The sequenced material came from glioma tissue, nonneoplastic brain tissue, or PBMCs (not recorded which).

CDR3 sequence (DNA): TGTGCCAGCAGTTTACAGTTCTATAGCAATCAGCCCCAGCATTTT. Protein sequence: CASSLQFYSNQPQHF. The chain uses TRBV28 and TRBJ1-5; no definite D call. The CDR3 extends over 15 amino acids. Germline assignment: CDR1 MDHEN and CDR2 SYDVKM. Trimming stripped 2 bases from V and 0 bases from J, with 8 bases between. The full variable domain, completed using reference TRBV28 and TRBJ1-5, is DVKVTQSSRYLVKRTGEKVFLECVQDMDHENMFWYRQDPGLGLRLIYFSYDVKMKEKGDIPEGYSVSREKKERFSLILESASTNQTSMYLCASSLQFYSNQPQHFGDGTRLSIL.